The subject of this entry is one T cell receptor (beta chain). The target of this receptor is not known. Nothing much larger sits one base from this clone, and base qualities are not available. This specimen comes from a study of blood T cell repertoires in COVID-19 (dated by TCRdb to 2018 to 2020). In terms of the full investigation: Samples from collaborators originated in the United States, Italy and Spain and spanned both the acute and convalescent phases of COVID-19. The material from the prospective study consisted of cDNA or gDNA derived from T cells, B-cell-depleted T cells, or PBMCs. The dataset comprised deeply sampled blood TCRbeta repertoires from subjects exposed to, actively infected with, or recovered from COVID-19. A freely available public database, intended as a resource for researchers studying the immune response to SARS-CoV-2, is where the repertoires were released. The samples were drawn from the first 160 participants of the ongoing ImmuneRACE study and from 950 to 1,500 subjects provided by 6 global collaborators. The sample metadata nearly always contained a de-identified subject ID, COVID-19 status, age in years and sex. HLA class I and class II types, where available, came from metadata supplied by the sample provider rather than from assay-based typing. The investigation overall reported the following: How much clinical and demographic metadata was included differed by source and by participant, and the metadata was provided uncurated.

At the junction V is shortened by 5 bases and J by 8 bases; bases outside the gene matches: 15. Based on the germline V gene, the CDR1 and CDR2 sequences are SGHVS and FQNEAQ. The CDR3 covers 16 residues, taking in both the cysteine and the phenylalanine. The kept DNA is CDR3 alone, 48 bases in frame from the first base. Each collaborating institution followed its own protocols to collect whole blood in K2EDTA tubes. For TCRbeta analysis, collaborators shipped samples as frozen whole blood, isolated PBMCs, or DNA extracted from either of those sample types. TCRbeta CDR3 regions were amplified from genomic DNA by means of the immunoSEQ Assay, a bias-controlled multiplex PCR. Per the original workflow: The number of nucleated cells in each sample was estimated from the amplification of reference gene primers within the assay. Sequence reads were collapsed and filtered to measure the absolute abundance of every unique TCRbeta CDR3 rearrangement. For each sample, productive Simpson clonality was calculated as the square root of Simpson's diversity index over productive rearrangements. TCRdb took this table from immuneACCESS and kept in-frame rearrangements with V and J called. Such tables lack part of the clones; where checked against another copy, unresolved V genes explain under half of the gap, and the rest is unexplained. V, J and clone size reflect that table, while D and trimming were determined from the DNA. This sample comprises 93,000 or so clones, 75% to 90% of them detected only once. The ten biggest clones cover 12% of the sample.

The chain couples TRBV7-8 to TRBJ2-3; 8 junctional bases match TRBD2. The clonotype was recovered from a human donor in a cohort sampled during active COVID-19. The sample comprised peripheral blood. The CDR3 sequence is CASSQGGGNEGGTQYF. The sequence in DNA is TGTGCCAGCAGCCAAGGCGGGGGGAATGAGGGCGGTACGCAGTATTTT.